This T cell receptor beta chain stems from a study of regulatory T cells in long-lasting Graves disease. Per germline, CDR1 SGHVS and CDR2 FNYEAQ. CDR3 size: 17 residues. Trimming left V 5 bases short and J 2 bases short, with 21 bases between. The study's findings and limits: Thyroid tissue was not sampled; only peripheral blood was. The number of shared public clonotypes was higher in persistent patients (roughly 3,000) than new patients (roughly 970). Under persistent disease, TRBV28, TRBJ1-2 and TRBJ2-5 were used preferentially.

The table lists this clonotype with a count of one. Antigen specificity is unknown. Construction of TCR beta libraries relied on iRepertoire HTBI primers and on Arm-PCR targeting CDR3 regions. In TCRdb, the multiplex PCR reads were re-called with MiXCR into one record per CDR3 protein. Among 300,000 or so distinct CDR3 sequences listed, around 20% were seen once. Time point defined: persistent/refractory GD, antithyroid drugs over 5 years with positive TRAb. From PBMCs, RNA was extracted and then used to make the TCR library. Here the sequenced sample was peripheral blood mononuclear cells (PBMCs), taken when the disease was refractory, from a patient treated with antithyroid drugs. The chain carries TRBV7-6 and TRBJ2-5; D not resolved. This clonotype was obtained from a female donor with Graves disease. The CDR3 nucleotides read TGTGCCAGCAGCCCCCTCCCCTGGCCGACCGATCAAGAGACCCAGTACTTC. The encoded protein is CASSPLPWPTDQETQYF.